The 12 T cell receptor beta chains reported below all come from one sample, sequenced in a study of blood T cell repertoires in COVID-19. TCRdb's copy holds only in-frame clones and misses some; the assay was immunoSEQ multiplex PCR. The data show over 300,000 clones, 90% seen once. The source material was peripheral blood. These receptors originate from a man younger than 30 with active or convalescent COVID-19.

This chain uses TRBV5-6 with TRBJ1-2; D is undetermined. CDR1 and CDR2 from the germline V gene are SGHDT and YYEEEE. The CDR3 contains 13 residues. V was pared by 0 bases and J by 4 bases, with 7 bases between. CDR3 sequence (DNA): TGTGCCAGCAGCTTGGGTACTTTCTATGGCTACACCTTC. This encodes CASSLGTFYGYTF.

CDR3 sequence: CATLQDRVLGYTF. The CDR3 nucleotides are TGTGCCACCCTGCAGGACAGGGTGTTGGGCTACACCTTC. The chain recombines TRBV28 with TRBJ1-2; 8 bases map to TRBD1. The V and J ends lost 10 bases and 8 bases, in that order; junction bases with no gene match: 12. The CDR3 consists of 13 residues. Germline-derived CDR1 and CDR2 are MDHEN and SYDVKM.

This clone showed up just once. This CDR3 is CASSAEYRGGNEQFF. The CDR3 region has the DNA TGTGCCAGCAGCGCTGAATACAGGGGTGGTAATGAGCAGTTCTTC. This chain joins TRBV11-2 and TRBJ2-1; 7 nucleotides agree with TRBD1. V dropped 5 bases and J dropped 7; count of bases not matched to a gene: 11. From germline, CDR1 is SGHAT and CDR2 FQNNGV. CDR3 length: 15 amino acids.

The genes are TRBV19 and TRBJ1-1; 7 bases map to TRBD1. Germline V CDR1 and CDR2: LNHDA, SQIVND (reference sequence). CDR3 length: 16 residues. V was clipped by 6 bases and J by 2 bases; unmatched bases: 12. The CDR3 loop is CASRQGQLKVNTEAFF. The CDR3, as DNA: TGTGCCAGTAGGCAGGGACAGCTTAAAGTCAACACTGAAGCTTTCTTT. Supplemented by reference TRBV19 and TRBJ1-1, the full variable domain reads DGGITQSPKYLFRKEGQNVTLSCEQNLNHDAMYWYRQDPGQGLRLIYYSQIVNDFQKGDIAEGYSVSREKKESFPLTVTSAQKNPTAFYLCASRQGQLKVNTEAFFGQGTRLTVV.

The CDR3 nucleotides read TGTGCCATCCAGGATGGGGGGGCTGGGGCCAACGTCCTGACTTTC. Translation gives CAIQDGGAGANVLTF. The chain employs TRBV28 and TRBJ2-6; 7 nucleotides line up with TRBD2. The germline V gene has CDR1 MDHEN and CDR2 SYDVKM. With 10 bases clipped from V and 2 bases from J, the junction kept 8 bases outside the gene matches. This CDR3 region has 15 residues.

The chain has TRBV7-2 and TRBJ1-6; tentatively, D is TRBD1 (5 bases). Trimming pared 2 bases from V and 7 bases from J, leaving 9 bases between. This CDR3 comprises 14 residues. Germline V gives CDR1 SGHTA, CDR2 FQGNSA. The CDR3 spells CASSLTPGNSPLHF. DNA of the CDR3: TGTGCCAGCAGCTTAACCCCAGGGAATTCACCCCTCCACTTT.

DNA for the CDR3: TGTGCCAGCAGCCCCGCTATGGAGGATGAAAAACTGTTTTTT. Translated: CASSPAMEDEKLFF. The V and J genes are TRBV6-2 or TRBV6-3 and TRBJ1-4, with no clear D. Deletions cut 6 bases from V and 6 bases from J, with 14 bases between. Germline assignment: CDR1 MNHEY and CDR2 SVGEGT. This CDR3 has 14 residues.

The rearrangement joins TRBV5-6 to TRBJ2-7, with 13 bases aligning to TRBD2. Trimming at V came to 4 bases and at J to 3 bases, leaving 7 bases not matched to a gene. This CDR3 comprises 16 residues. From germline, CDR1 is SGHDT and CDR2 YYEEEE. In DNA form, the CDR3 reads TGTGCCAGCAGCCAAAGGGGACTAGCGGGGATCTACGAGCAGTACTTC. Translated, it gives CASSQRGLAGIYEQYF.

CDR3 nucleotides: TGTGCCAGCAAGAAAGACTCGAACACCGGGGAGCTGTTTTTT. Amino acid sequence: CASKKDSNTGELFF. The chain combines TRBV2 with TRBJ2-2; D unclear. V lost 7 bases and J 0 bases, leaving 9 bases between the germline ends. The germline V gene encodes CDR1 SNHLY and CDR2 FYNNEI. The CDR3 spans 14 residues.

The chain combines TRBV7-2 with TRBJ2-6, with 14 bases fitting TRBD2. Per germline, CDR1 SGHTA and CDR2 FQGNSA. Trimming cost V 1 base and J 1 base; bases outside gene matches: 0. The CDR3 is 18 residues long. The chain's CDR3 is CASSLGLAGGSGANVLTF. Written as DNA, the CDR3 is TGTGCCAGCAGCTTAGGACTAGCGGGAGGGTCTGGGGCCAACGTCCTGACTTTC.

V is TRBV29-1 and J is TRBJ1-4; 10 positions match TRBD1. With 6 bases clipped from V and 7 bases from J, the junction kept 5 bases outside the gene matches. From germline, CDR1 is SQVTM and CDR2 ANQGSEA. This CDR3 contains 13 residues. CDR3 loop: CSVGTGAGEKLFF. CDR3 in DNA: TGCAGCGTGGGGACAGGGGCGGGTGAAAAACTGTTTTTT.

The rearrangement uses TRBV4-1 and TRBJ2-5; maybe TRBD1 (6 bases). This CDR3 has 15 residues. Germline-derived CDR1 and CDR2 are MGHRA and YSYEKL. Trimming took off 1 base at V and 4 bases at J, with 13 bases between the two ends. The CDR3 sequence is CASSQVQGPPETQYF. The CDR3 region has the DNA TGCGCCAGCAGCCAAGTACAGGGTCCCCCAGAGACCCAGTACTTC.